A selection of T cell receptor beta chains follows, all from one sample in a study of OX40 agonist ivuxolimab in advanced cancers. Generated by immunoSEQ multiplex PCR, the TCRdb table keeps only in-frame clones and is missing some. Here the sample spans tens of thousands of clones, just under 90% being singletons. The sample consisted of CD4+ or CD8+ T cells sorted from blood, taken in a trial of the OX40 agonist ivuxolimab. These receptors originate from an adult with an advanced solid tumor such as melanoma, head and neck, liver or kidney cancer. Both conserved end residues are part of each CDR3. Each record gives: clone size, CDR3 length, J gene, D gene, V gene, CDR3 DNA, CDR3 protein. D genes are given only for firm matches. Clone size appears in some rows only: once, few, many, or a class for an expanded clone.

. 17 TRBJ2-1 . TRBV5-1 TGCGCCAGCAGCTTGCAGACAGGACTTAGCTCCTACAATGAGCAGTTCTTC CASSLQTGLSSYNEQFF
. 15 TRBJ2-1 TRBD1 TRBV5-1 TGCGCCAGCAGCGTACAGGGGCCGACCTACAATGAGCAGTTCTTC CASSVQGPTYNEQFF
. 15 TRBJ2-3 TRBD2 TRBV10-2 TGCGCCAGCAGTGATTACGGGAGGACCACAGATACGCAGTATTTT CASSDYGRTTDTQYF
. 16 TRBJ1-1 . TRBV2 TGTGCCAGCAGCTCTTCGTTCCGTCGGGGAGGCACTGAAGCTTTCTTT CASSSSFRRGGTEAFF
. 16 TRBJ1-3 . TRBV7-2 TGTGCCAGCAGCACTAGGGCAGGGTCCTCTGGAAACACCATATATTTT CASSTRAGSSGNTIYF
. 11 TRBJ2-1 . TRBV20-1 TGCAGTGCTGTCGAGAGGTCGAAGCAGTTCTTC CSAVERSKQFF
. 14 TRBJ2-7 TRBD1 TRBV9 TGTGCCAGCAGCTCAAGACAGGGGGCTGCGGAGCAGTACTTC CASSSRQGAAEQYF
. 20 TRBJ2-1 TRBD2 TRBV4-1 TGCGCCAGCAGCCAAGATCGGGGGACTAGCGGGAGTATATCCTACAATGAGCAGTTCTTC CASSQDRGTSGSISYNEQFF
. 15 TRBJ1-2 . TRBV30 TGTGCCTGGAGTGTCCGGGGGCATGGGGCCTATGGCTACACCTTC CAWSVRGHGAYGYTF
. 15 TRBJ2-5 . TRBV5-1 TGCGCCAGCAGCTTGGATGGCAGGGGCGAGGAGACCCAGTACTTC CASSLDGRGEETQYF
. 14 TRBJ2-7 . TRBV5-4 TGTGCCAGCAGCTCCCGGGACTCGGGCGGCGAGCAGTACTTC CASSSRDSGGEQYF
. 15 TRBJ2-1 TRBD2 TRBV5-4 TGTGCCAGCAGCCCCCCTAGCGGGAGGTACAATGAGCAGTTCTTC CASSPPSGRYNEQFF
. 14 TRBJ1-5 TRBD1 TRBV19 TGTGCCAGTAGGCCGACAGGGAGCAATCAGCCCCAGCATTTT CASRPTGSNQPQHF
. 15 TRBJ2-2 TRBD2 TRBV5-8 TGTGCCAGCAGCGGGAGGGGCAGATACACCGGGGAGCTGTTTTTT CASSGRGRYTGELFF
once 15 TRBJ2-1 TRBD2 TRBV2 TGTGCCAGCAGTGAATCGCTAGCGGTTCAGGGTGAGCAGTTCTTC CASSESLAVQGEQFF
once 13 TRBJ1-1 . TRBV5-1 TGCGCCAGCAGCTTGAGGGGGGGCACTGAAGCTTTCTTT CASSLRGGTEAFF
once 15 TRBJ2-2 TRBD1 TRBV5-4 TGTGCCAGCAGCGATACAGGGGTGAACACCGGGGAGCTGTTTTTT CASSDTGVNTGELFF
few 14 TRBJ2-7 TRBD1 TRBV27 TGTGCCAGCAGCTTCGGACAGGGAAGCTACGAGCAGTACTTC CASSFGQGSYEQYF
. 15 TRBJ2-1 . TRBV15 TGTGCCACCAGCAGAGTGGGTAGCTCCTACAATGAGCAGTTCTTC CATSRVGSSYNEQFF
. 14 TRBJ2-4 . TRBV5-1 TGCGCCAGCAGACCCGACAGTAATTCCCGCATTCAGTACTTC CASRPDSNSRIQYF
. 13 TRBJ2-2 . TRBV6-5 TGTGCCAGCAGGGGGGTGGGACCCGGGGAGCTGTTTTTT CASRGVGPGELFF
. 16 TRBJ1-2 TRBD1 TRBV28 TGTGCCAGCAGTCTTAGGGACAGGGGAAGAGACTATGGCTACACCTTC CASSLRDRGRDYGYTF
few 15 TRBJ1-5 TRBD1 TRBV19 TGTGCCAGTACCCCGGGGGACAGGGCCTATCAGCCCCAGCATTTT CASTPGDRAYQPQHF
. 15 TRBJ1-3 TRBD1 TRBV19 TGTGCCAGTAGTAGACAGGGGGTCTCTGGAAACACCATATATTTT CASSRQGVSGNTIYF
. 13 TRBJ2-7 . TRBV6-5 TGTGCCAGCAGCAGAGGACTGCAGGGCGAGCAGTACTTC CASSRGLQGEQYF
. 12 TRBJ2-7 . TRBV5-8 TGTGCCAGCAGCAGGGCCCCCGGCGGGCAGTACTTC CASSRAPGGQYF
. 20 TRBJ2-4 . TRBV30 TGTGCCTGGAGTGTACAGGAAAATTTTGGGACATCGCTAGCCAAAAACATTCAGTACTTC CAWSVQENFGTSLAKNIQYF
. 15 TRBJ2-1 TRBD2 TRBV6-5 TGTGCCAGCAGTCGTGTAGCGGGTGGAGCCCCTAAGCAGTTCTTC CASSRVAGGAPKQFF
. 16 TRBJ2-6 . TRBV5-4 TGTGCCAGCAGCTTGGTCGGTCGCTCTGGGGCCAACGTCCTGACTTTC CASSLVGRSGANVLTF
. 15 TRBJ1-5 . TRBV7-2 TGTGCCAGCAGCCCACAAATTACAGGAAATCAGCCCCAGCATTTT CASSPQITGNQPQHF
. 14 TRBJ1-5 . TRBV6-5 TGTGCCAGCAGCGAAGGACTGTACAATCAGCCCCAGCATTTT CASSEGLYNQPQHF
few 13 TRBJ2-5 . TRBV19 TGTGCCAGTAGTCCCAACGGACTAGAGACCCAGTACTTC CASSPNGLETQYF
. 15 TRBJ2-4 . TRBV7-3 TGTGCCAGCAGCTTAGGGCCAGGGCGCTCGAACATTCAGTACTTC CASSLGPGRSNIQYF
. 13 TRBJ1-5 . TRBV2 TGTGCCAGCTCCGGGACCCTTAATCAGCCCCAGCATTTT CASSGTLNQPQHF
. 17 TRBJ1-3 TRBD1 TRBV2 TGTGCCAGCAGTTCAAACCCGGGACAGGGGTATGGAAACACCATATATTTT CASSSNPGQGYGNTIYF
. 15 TRBJ2-5 TRBD1 TRBV7-9 TGTGCCAGCAGCTTAGGAGGACAGGGGCGGGAGACCCAGTACTTC CASSLGGQGRETQYF
. 15 TRBJ2-2 TRBD1 TRBV9 TGTGCCAGCAGCATGGGACAGGGAGGAACCGGGGAGCTGTTTTTT CASSMGQGGTGELFF
. 14 TRBJ1-5 . TRBV27 TGTGCCAGCAGTTTGGACAATAGCAATCAGCCCCAGCATTTT CASSLDNSNQPQHF
. 15 TRBJ2-3 TRBD2 TRBV5-1 TGCGCCAGCAGCTCCCTACTAGCGGGAGGGGATACGCAGTATTTT CASSSLLAGGDTQYF
. 15 TRBJ1-5 TRBD1 TRBV6-1 TGTGCCAGCAGTGGACAGGGTCTTAGCAATCAGCCCCAGCATTTT CASSGQGLSNQPQHF
. 13 TRBJ2-2 . TRBV10-3 TGTGCCATCAGTTACAGAAGCCCCGGGGAGCTGTTTTTT CAISYRSPGELFF
. 14 TRBJ2-3 . TRBV28 TGTGCCAGCAGTCCGGAGGGGGGAGCAGATACGCAGTATTTT CASSPEGGADTQYF
. 14 TRBJ1-1 . TRBV5-1 TGCGCCAGCAGCCCGATAAAGGGGGACACTGAAGCTTTCTTT CASSPIKGDTEAFF
. 13 TRBJ2-5 . TRBV5-4 TGTGCCAGCAGCTTGGTTAGCCAAGAGACCCAGTACTTC CASSLVSQETQYF
. 13 TRBJ2-7 . TRBV30 TGTGCCTGGAATGAGGGGGGGGGTCACGAGCAGTACTTC CAWNEGGGHEQYF
. 14 TRBJ1-5 . TRBV25-1 TGTGCCAGCACCCAAACAGGGATCCCCCAGCCCCAGCATTTT CASTQTGIPQPQHF
. 14 TRBJ2-5 . TRBV13 TGTGCCAGCAGCTTGAGACAGAACCAAGAGACCCAGTACTTC CASSLRQNQETQYF
. 14 TRBJ2-7 TRBD2 TRBV13 TGTGCCAGCAGCTTATCTAGCGGGCGTTACGAGCAGTACTTC CASSLSSGRYEQYF
. 13 TRBJ2-5 . TRBV2 TGTGCCAGCAGAATTGACAGTCGGGAGACCCAGTACTTC CASRIDSRETQYF